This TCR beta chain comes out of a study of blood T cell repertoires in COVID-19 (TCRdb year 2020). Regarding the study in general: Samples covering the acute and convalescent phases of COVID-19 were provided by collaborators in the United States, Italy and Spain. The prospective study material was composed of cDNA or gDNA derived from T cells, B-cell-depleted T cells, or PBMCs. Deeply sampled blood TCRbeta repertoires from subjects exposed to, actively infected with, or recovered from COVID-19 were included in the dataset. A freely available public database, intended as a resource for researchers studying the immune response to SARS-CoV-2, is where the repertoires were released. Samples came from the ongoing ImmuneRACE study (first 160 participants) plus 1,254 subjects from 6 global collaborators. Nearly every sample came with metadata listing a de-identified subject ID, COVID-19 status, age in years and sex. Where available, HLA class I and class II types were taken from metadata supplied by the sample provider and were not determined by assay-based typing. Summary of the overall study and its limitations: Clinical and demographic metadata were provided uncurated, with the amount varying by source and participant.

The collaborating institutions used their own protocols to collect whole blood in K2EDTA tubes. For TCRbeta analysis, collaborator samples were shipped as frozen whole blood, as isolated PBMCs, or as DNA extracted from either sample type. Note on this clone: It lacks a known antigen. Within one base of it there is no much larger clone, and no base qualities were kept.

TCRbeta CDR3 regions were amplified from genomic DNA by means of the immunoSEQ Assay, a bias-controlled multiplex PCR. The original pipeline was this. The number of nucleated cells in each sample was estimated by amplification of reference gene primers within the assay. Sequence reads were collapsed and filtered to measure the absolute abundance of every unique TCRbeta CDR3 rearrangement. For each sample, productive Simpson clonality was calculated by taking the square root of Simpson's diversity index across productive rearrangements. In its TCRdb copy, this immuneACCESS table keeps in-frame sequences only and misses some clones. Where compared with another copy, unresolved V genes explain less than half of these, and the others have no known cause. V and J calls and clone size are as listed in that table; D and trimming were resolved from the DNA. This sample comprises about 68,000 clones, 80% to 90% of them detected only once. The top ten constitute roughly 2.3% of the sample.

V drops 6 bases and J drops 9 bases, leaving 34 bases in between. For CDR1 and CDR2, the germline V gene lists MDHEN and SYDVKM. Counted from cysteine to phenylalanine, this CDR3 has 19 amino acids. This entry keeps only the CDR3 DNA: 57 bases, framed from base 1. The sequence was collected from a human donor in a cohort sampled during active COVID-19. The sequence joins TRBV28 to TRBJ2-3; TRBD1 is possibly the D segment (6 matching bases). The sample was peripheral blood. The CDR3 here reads CASSTSGTRVSPSPATQYF. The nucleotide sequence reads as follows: TGTGCCAGCAGCACATCCGGGACAAGGGTTTCCCCGAGTCCCGCAACGCAGTATTTT.